This TCR beta chain was profiled in a study of T cells in Graves' hyperthyroidism and ophthalmopathy. Researchers amplified the TCR beta CDR3 regions from RNA transcripts. HTBI primers were the set used in a first-round RT-PCR of the TCR CDR3. Each CDR3 protein gets one entry after TCRdb re-called the multiplex PCR reads with MiXCR. The table has 140,000 or so distinct CDR3 sequences, around 20% seen once. The junction had 4 bases not matched to a gene; V was cut back by 6 bases and J by 3 bases. The CDR3 length is 14 residues. Per germline, CDR1 DFQATT and CDR2 SNEGSKA (reference sequence). General observations from the study: A model of 13 V-J features distinguished ophthalmopathy from stable hyperthyroidism. Ophthalmopathy, as predicted by the model, came a median roughly 6.8 months after the prediction. In blood, most of the thyroid clonotypes expanded above 0.001 were also present.

Patients were excluded for uncontrolled infection, other autoimmune disease, pregnancy or lactation. A note on this clonotype: Its antigen remains unidentified.

This clonotype was sampled from a woman in her forties or fifties with Graves' hyperthyroidism that later progressed to Graves' ophthalmopathy. The sequenced material came from blood. The chain has TRBV20-1 and TRBJ2-7; TRBD2 matches at 14 bases. The CDR3 coding sequence is TGCAGTGCCCTGGGACTAGCGGGAGTCTACGAGCAGTACTTC. It specifies CSALGLAGVYEQYF.